This T cell receptor beta chain is from a study of T cells in Graves' hyperthyroidism and ophthalmopathy. Points on this clonotype: Given a much more abundant clone one base away, this may be a read error.

The CDR3 regions of TCR beta were amplified from RNA transcripts. Initially, a first-round RT-PCR of the TCR CDR3 employed the HTBI primer set. TCRdb passed the multiplex PCR reads through MiXCR, listing each CDR3 protein once. The sample carries about 640,000 distinct CDR3 sequences, 13% to 15% recorded once. CDR1 is SGHRS, CDR2 YFSETQ, per germline. CDR3 length: 16 residues. J was trimmed by 7 bases and V by 3 bases; bases with no gene match: 7. This sequence originates from a woman in her forties or fifties with Graves' ophthalmopathy. The chain employs TRBV5-1 and TRBJ2-1, with 13 bases that match TRBD2. The sample was blood. CDR3 in amino acids: CASSSVGTSGKNEQFF. The CDR3 DNA is TGCGCCAGCAGCTCGGTGGGGACTAGCGGGAAAAATGAGCAGTTCTTC.